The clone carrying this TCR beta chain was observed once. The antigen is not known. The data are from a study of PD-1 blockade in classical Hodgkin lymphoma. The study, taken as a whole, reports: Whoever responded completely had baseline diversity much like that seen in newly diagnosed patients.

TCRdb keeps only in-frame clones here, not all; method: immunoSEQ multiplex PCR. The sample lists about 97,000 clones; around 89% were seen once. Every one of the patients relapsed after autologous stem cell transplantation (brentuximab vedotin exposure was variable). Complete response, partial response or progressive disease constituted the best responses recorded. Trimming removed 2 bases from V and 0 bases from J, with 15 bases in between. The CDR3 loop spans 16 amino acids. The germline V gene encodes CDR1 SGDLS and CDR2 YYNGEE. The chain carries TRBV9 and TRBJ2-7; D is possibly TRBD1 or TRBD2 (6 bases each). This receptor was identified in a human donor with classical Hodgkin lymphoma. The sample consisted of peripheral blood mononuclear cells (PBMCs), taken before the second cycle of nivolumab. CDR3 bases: TGTGCCAGCAGCGTCGGAGGGGACATAGGCTCCTACGAGCAGTACTTC. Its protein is CASSVGGDIGSYEQYF.